The entry that follows covers one TCR beta chain sequence. The antigen is undetermined. This beta chain slipped into a library made for alpha chains as a stray read, so its size is not meaningful. The sample belongs to a study of spatial heterogeneity in lung cancer. Study-wide findings and caveats: Counts for ubiquitous and regional expanded TCRs went along with ubiquitous and regional nonsynonymous mutations, respectively. Expanded alpha and beta TCR counts within tumors tracked tumor mutation counts.

From the 5' RACE reads, TCRdb called clonotypes with MiXCR, one entry per CDR3 protein. The sample records some 3,800 distinct CDR3 sequences, around 9.4% being singletons. This CDR3 is 13 amino acids long. The germline V gene has CDR1 SGHNT and CDR2 YYREEE (reference sequence). V lost 4 bases and J lost 3; bases outside the gene matches: 2. As for time point: sample taken at primary tumor resection. The cohort: around 79 early-stage, untreated non-small cell lung cancer patients. The chain links TRBV5-4 to TRBJ1-1, with TRBD1 matching 8 bases. The receptor comes from a male donor with early-stage non-small cell lung cancer. The source was lung tumor tissue, collected at surgery. The CDR3 DNA is TGTGCCAGCAGCCTGGGACAGGACACTGAAGCTTTCTTT. Its translation: CASSLGQDTEAFF.